A single sample is the source of the 5 T cell receptor beta chains below, sequenced in a study of T cells in Graves' hyperthyroidism and ophthalmopathy. Amplified TCR beta CDR3 regions came from RNA transcripts. First-round RT-PCR with HTBI primers amplified the TCR CDR3 region. TCRdb itself ran the multiplex PCR reads through MiXCR, one entry per CDR3 protein. This sample has a few hundred thousand distinct CDR3 sequences, with more than 20% found just once. Sequencing used blood. The receptors derive from a man younger than 35 with Graves' hyperthyroidism.

This clonotype was found once. V is TRBV20-1 and J is TRBJ1-1, with 7 bases lining up with TRBD1. The CDR3 consists of 17 residues. Germline lookup yields CDR1 DFQATT and CDR2 SNEGSKA (reference sequence). V lost 2 bases, J lost 0 bases, and 12 bases stayed unmatched. This CDR3 reads CSARILPGQTMNTEAFF. The CDR3 DNA reads as TGCAGTGCTAGAATCCTTCCGGGACAGACAATGAACACTGAAGCTTTCTTT.

This clonotype appeared a few times. The chain couples TRBV5-4 to TRBJ2-2, with no clear D. The CDR3 contains 15 residues. Germline CDR1 SGHNT, CDR2 YYREEE (reference sequence). The V end lost 4 bases, the J end lost 2 bases, and 12 bases lay between the germline ends. CDR3 in amino acids: CASSPRSANTGELFF. The CDR3 DNA follows: TGTGCCAGCAGCCCGAGGTCAGCCAACACCGGGGAGCTGTTTTTT. Using reference TRBV5-4 and TRBJ2-2 for the parts outside the CDR3, the full variable domain is ETGVTQSPTHLIKTRGQQVTLRCSSQSGHNTVSWYQQALGQGPQFIFQYYREEENGRGNFPPRFSGLQFPNYSSELNVNALELDDSALYLCASSPRSANTGELFFGEGSRLTVL.

This chain uses TRBV2 with TRBJ1-2; no clear D gene. The CDR3 extends over 13 amino acids. Trimming took off 8 bases at V and 2 bases at J, with 12 bases between the two ends. Germline V CDR1 and CDR2: SNHLY, FYNNEI. CDR3 loop: CASSEDVNYGYTF. In DNA form, the CDR3 reads TGTGCCAGCTCTGAGGATGTAAACTATGGCTACACCTTC.

In this sample, this clonotype turned up many times. The V gene is TRBV6-2 or TRBV6-3, the J gene TRBJ1-5; TRBD1 matches 7 bases. This CDR3 spans 14 amino acids. Germline V gives CDR1 MNHEY, CDR2 SVGEGT. V shed 8 bases, J shed 1 base, and the junction held 5 bases outside the gene matches. The CDR3 DNA follows: TGTGCCAGCCTAGAACAGGGGAGCAATCAGCCCCAGCATTTT. This codes for CASLEQGSNQPQHF.

This rearrangement joins TRBV20-1 to TRBJ2-5; D assignment may be TRBD1 or TRBD2 (5 bases each). CDR1 and CDR2 from the germline V gene are DFQATT and SNEGSKA (reference sequence). This CDR3 is built from 14 residues. V was cut by 4 bases and J by 5 bases, with 17 bases left in between. Here the CDR3 DNA reads TGCAGTGCTATAAGAAGAGGGGAAGGGGAGACCCAGTACTTC. As protein: CSAIRRGEGETQYF.